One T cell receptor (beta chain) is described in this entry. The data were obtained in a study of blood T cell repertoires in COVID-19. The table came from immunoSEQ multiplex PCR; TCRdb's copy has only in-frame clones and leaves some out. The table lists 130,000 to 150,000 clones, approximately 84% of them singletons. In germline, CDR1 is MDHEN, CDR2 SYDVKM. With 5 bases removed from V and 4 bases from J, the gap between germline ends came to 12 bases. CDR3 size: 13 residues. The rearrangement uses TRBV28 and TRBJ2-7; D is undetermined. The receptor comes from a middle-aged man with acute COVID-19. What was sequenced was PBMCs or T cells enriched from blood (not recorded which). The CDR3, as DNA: TGTGCCAGCAGTCGTCTCTCCCCTTACGAGCAGTACTTC. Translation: CASSRLSPYEQYF.